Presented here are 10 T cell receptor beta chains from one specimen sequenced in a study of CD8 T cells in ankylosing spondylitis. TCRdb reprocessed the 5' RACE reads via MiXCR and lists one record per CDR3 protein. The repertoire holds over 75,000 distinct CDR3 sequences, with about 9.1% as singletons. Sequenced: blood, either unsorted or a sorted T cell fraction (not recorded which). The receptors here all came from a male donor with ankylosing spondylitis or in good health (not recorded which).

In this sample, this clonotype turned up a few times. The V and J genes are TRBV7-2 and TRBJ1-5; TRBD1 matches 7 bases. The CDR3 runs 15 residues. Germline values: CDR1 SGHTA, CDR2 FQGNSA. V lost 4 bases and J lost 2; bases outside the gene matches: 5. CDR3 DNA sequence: TGTGCCAGCAGCTCCAAGGGGGCAGGCAATCAGCCCCAGCATTTT. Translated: CASSSKGAGNQPQHF.

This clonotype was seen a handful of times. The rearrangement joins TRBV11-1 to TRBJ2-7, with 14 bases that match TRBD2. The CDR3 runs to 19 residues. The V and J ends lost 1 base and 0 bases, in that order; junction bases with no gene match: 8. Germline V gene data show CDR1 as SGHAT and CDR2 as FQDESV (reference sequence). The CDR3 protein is CASSLGRLAGGRSSYEQYF. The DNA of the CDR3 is TGTGCCAGCAGCTTAGGTCGACTAGCGGGGGGGAGAAGCTCCTACGAGCAGTACTTC.

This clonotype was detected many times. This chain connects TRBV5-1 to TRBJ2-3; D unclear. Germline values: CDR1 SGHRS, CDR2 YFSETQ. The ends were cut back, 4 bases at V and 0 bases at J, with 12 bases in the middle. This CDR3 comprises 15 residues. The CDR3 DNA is TGCGCCAGCAGCCTCAGCGCGGCCAGCACAGATACGCAGTATTTT. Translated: CASSLSAASTDTQYF.

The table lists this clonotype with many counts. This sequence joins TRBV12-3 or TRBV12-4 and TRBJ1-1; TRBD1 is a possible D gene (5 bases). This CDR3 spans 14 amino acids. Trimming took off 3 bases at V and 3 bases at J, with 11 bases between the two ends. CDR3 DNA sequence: TGTGCCAGCAGTTTGGGCAGGGCACACACTGAAGCTTTCTTT. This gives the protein CASSLGRAHTEAFF.

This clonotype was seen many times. This chain's CDR3 is CASSLVQGGGYTF. In nucleotides, the CDR3 is TGTGCCAGCAGCTTAGTCCAGGGAGGCGGCTACACCTTC. The chain recombines TRBV7-6 with TRBJ1-2, with D tentatively TRBD1 (5 bases). The CDR3 covers 13 residues. Germline loops: CDR1 SGHVS, CDR2 FNYEAQ. Deletions cut 1 base from V and 8 bases from J, with 11 bases between.

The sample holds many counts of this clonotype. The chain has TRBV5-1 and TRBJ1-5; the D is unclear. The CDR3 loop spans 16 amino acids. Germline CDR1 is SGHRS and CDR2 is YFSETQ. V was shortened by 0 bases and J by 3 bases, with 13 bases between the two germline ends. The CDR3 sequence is CASSLVGPTYNQPQHF. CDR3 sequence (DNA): TGCGCCAGCAGCTTGGTAGGCCCGACTTACAATCAGCCCCAGCATTTT.

The CDR3 nucleotides are TGTGCCAGCAGCCAAGTTTGGACAGGGCGCACCGGGGAGCTGTTTTTT. Encoded protein: CASSQVWTGRTGELFF. V gene TRBV14 combines with J gene TRBJ2-2; 8 nucleotides agree with TRBD1. The V gene end was trimmed by 1 base and the J gene end by 4 bases; junction bases not matched to a gene: 5. The CDR3 runs to 16 residues. Germline-derived CDR1 and CDR2 are SGHDN and FVKESK.

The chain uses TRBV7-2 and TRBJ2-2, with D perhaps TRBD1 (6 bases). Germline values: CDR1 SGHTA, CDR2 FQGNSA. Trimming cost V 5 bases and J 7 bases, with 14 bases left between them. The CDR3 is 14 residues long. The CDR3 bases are TGTGCCAGCAGCGAACAGGGTACCATCGGGGAGCTGTTTTTT. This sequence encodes CASSEQGTIGELFF.

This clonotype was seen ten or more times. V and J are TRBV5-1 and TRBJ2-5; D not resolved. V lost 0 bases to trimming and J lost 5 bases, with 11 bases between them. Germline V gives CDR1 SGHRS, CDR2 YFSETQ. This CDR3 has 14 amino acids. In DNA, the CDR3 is TGCGCCAGCAGCTTGGGTGGCGATGGGGAGACCCAGTACTTC. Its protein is CASSLGGDGETQYF.

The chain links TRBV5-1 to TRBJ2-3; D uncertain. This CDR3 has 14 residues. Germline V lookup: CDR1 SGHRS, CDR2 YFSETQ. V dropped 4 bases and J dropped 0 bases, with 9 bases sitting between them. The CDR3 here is CASSPDWSTDTQYF. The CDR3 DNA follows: TGCGCCAGCAGCCCCGACTGGAGCACAGATACGCAGTATTTT.